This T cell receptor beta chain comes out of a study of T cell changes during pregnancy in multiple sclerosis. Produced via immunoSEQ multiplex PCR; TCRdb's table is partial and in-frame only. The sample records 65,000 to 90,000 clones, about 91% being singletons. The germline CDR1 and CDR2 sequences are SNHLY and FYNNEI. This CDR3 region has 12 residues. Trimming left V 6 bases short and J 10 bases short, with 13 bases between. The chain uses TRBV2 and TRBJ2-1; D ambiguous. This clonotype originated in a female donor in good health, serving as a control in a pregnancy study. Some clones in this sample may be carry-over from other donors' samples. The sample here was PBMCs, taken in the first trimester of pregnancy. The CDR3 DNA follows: TGTGCCAGCAGCGCCCCCCCCGCGGAGCAGTTCTTC. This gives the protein CASSAPPAEQFF. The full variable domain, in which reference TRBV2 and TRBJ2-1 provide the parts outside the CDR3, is EPEVTQTPSHQVTQMGQEVILRCVPISNHLYFYWYRQILGQKVEFLVSFYNNEISEKSEIFDDQFSVERPDGSNFTLKIRSTKLEDSAMYFCASSAPPAEQFFGPGTRLTVL.